The TCR beta chain under discussion was sequenced for a study of T-cell reconstitution after alpha-beta-depleted transplantation in children (dated by TCRdb to the mid-2010s). Background on the whole study: T-cell immune reconstitution after TCRalphabeta/CD19-depleted allogeneic hematopoietic cell transplantation in children was quantitatively tracked in the study by means of TCR repertoire profiling. Points the paper makes about the study in general: In some patients, the high TCRbeta diversity seen at day 60 was put down to recipient T cells and intrathymic progenitors that had survived conditioning. Hyperexpanded clone frequencies declined over subsequent months; after one year, T-cell counts and TCRbeta diversity were mostly attributed to newly produced T cells. The apparently early recovery of alphabetaT-cell counts about two months after transplant reportedly depended on only several hundred rapidly expanded clones that came from non-depleted graft cells.

Receptor libraries were prepared by PCR. TCRdb records Illumina HiSeq 2500 as the sequencer. Molecular barcoding was employed in the preparation of TCR libraries, with unique molecular identifiers being used to normalize TCRbeta repertoire quantification. TCRdb redid the processing of the public reads, applying fastp at Q25 and MiXCR, and retained in-frame beta chains. Rows merge per CDR3 protein into single entries with the most common DNA and genes. Within this sample are roughly 420,000 distinct CDR3 sequences, with around 16% of them counted one time only. The top ten clones comprise just under 30% of the sample. As concerns this clonotype: The antigen it recognizes is unknown. The record has no base qualities; no much larger clone is one base away.

Read against the paper, the sample's treatment or condition label means: allogeneic hematopoietic cell transplantation with graft depleted of TCRalphabeta T cells and CD19 B cells. The transplant recipients were children given TCRalphabeta/CD19-depleted allogeneic hematopoietic cell grafts. Sequencing was performed on PBMCs, mostly from graft donor cells, taken 360 days after TCRalphabeta/CD19-depleted stem cell transplant. This clonotype was obtained from a boy under three years old who had a stem cell transplant for Wiskott-Aldrich syndrome, so the T cells may come from the graft donor.

The CDR3 region: CASSPRPSGELFF. The nucleotide sequence is given as TGTGCCAGCAGCCCTAGACCTTCCGGGGAGCTGTTTTTT. The chain couples TRBV3-1 to TRBJ2-2, with no confidently assigned D gene. From its cysteine to its phenylalanine, the CDR3 spans 13 amino acids. Only the CDR3 DNA stays, 39 bases, in frame from base 1. CDR1 LGHDT and CDR2 YNNKEL were looked up in the germline V gene (reference sequence). V was cut back by 4 bases and J by 6 bases, leaving a gap of 9 bases between them. With the portions outside the CDR3 filled from the reference TRBV3-1 and TRBJ2-2 genes, the complete variable region becomes DTAVSQTPKYLVTQMGNDKSIKCEQNLGHDTMYWYKQDSKKFLKIMFSYNNKELIINETVPNRFSPKSPDKAHLNLHINSLELGDSAVYFCASSPRPSGELFFGEGSRLTVL.